This T cell receptor (beta chain) stems from a study of CD8 T cells in Susac syndrome. cDNA came from about 0.46 to 1 ug RNA primed by random hexamers. MiXCR, run by TCRdb on the immunoSEQ multiplex PCR reads, gives a single entry per CDR3 protein. The sample gives about 120,000 distinct CDR3 sequences, around 94% of which show up once; around 0.21% is in the top ten. The V gene's germline CDR1 is GTSNPN and CDR2 SVGIG (reference sequence). The CDR3 length is 13 residues. Trimming took 5 bases from V and 6 from J, leaving 14 bases between them. This TCR derives from a human donor with Susac syndrome. The V call is TRBV30, the J call TRBJ1-5; possible D gene TRBD1, 6 bases. The sequencing input was CD8+ T cells from PBMCs. The DNA of the CDR3 is TGTGCCTGGGACACAGGGTCTGGTCAGCCCCAGCATTTT. Its protein product is CAWDTGSGQPQHF. Complete variable domain (other parts from reference TRBV30 and TRBJ1-5): SQTIHQWPATLVQPVGSPLSLECTVEGTSNPNLYWYRQAAGRGLQLLFYSVGIGQISSEVPQNLSASRPQDRQFILSSKKLLLSDSGFYLCAWDTGSGQPQHFGDGTRLSIL.